The clone carrying this T cell receptor (beta chain) came up a few times. This may arise from a read error, as a much more abundant clone is one base away. This sample was taken from a study of CD8+CD57+ T cells in acquired aplastic anemia. For CDR3 and TCR beta VDJ profiling, genomic DNA was the template used. TCRdb re-called the reads through MiXCR, storing one row per CDR3 protein. The sample consists of some 190,000 distinct CDR3 sequences, less than 55% of them appearing once. The V gene's germline CDR1 is DFQATT and CDR2 SNEGSKA (reference sequence). The CDR3 runs to 13 residues. This chain connects TRBV20-1 to TRBJ2-2, with D perhaps matching TRBD2 (6 bases). Sample: sorted CD4+, CD8+, or CD8+CD57+ T cells (not recorded which) from PBMCs. The receptor was derived from a human donor in good health. The CDR3 protein is CSAVGLDTGGLFF. In nucleotides, the CDR3 is TGCAGTGCTGTTGGACTGGACACCGGGGGGCTGTTTTTT.